The clone carrying this TCR beta chain has only a few counts. As yet, its antigen is unknown. The sample originates from a study of T-cell reconstitution after alpha-beta-depleted transplantation in children. Trimming removed 3 bases at V and 8 bases at J, with 13 bases between. This CDR3 region has 12 residues. Germline assignment: CDR1 SQVTM and CDR2 ANQGSEA. TCRbeta library preparation incorporated unique molecular identifiers. TCRdb called the PCR reads again in MiXCR, with one record for every CDR3 protein. The sample lists some 220,000 distinct CDR3 sequences, roughly 10% occurring once. General observations from the study: A year post-transplant, T-cell counts and diversity derived mostly from newly produced T cells. The study traced high day-60 TCRbeta diversity in some patients to surviving recipient T cells and thymic progenitors. Reportedly, alpha-beta T cells present about two months post-transplant originated from several hundred expanded clones of graft origin.

This TCR came from a child younger than two with acute myeloid leukemia, due to receive a stem cell transplant. Material: PBMCs, obtained before TCRalphabeta/CD19-depleted stem cell transplant. The V gene is TRBV29-1, the J gene TRBJ1-2; D is unclear. CDR3 sequence reads: CSVDQERSGYTF. CDR3 coding DNA: TGCAGCGTTGACCAGGAAAGGAGCGGCTACACCTTC.